Below, one T cell receptor beta chain is given with its context. This may be a read error: a much more frequent sequence differs by one nucleotide. From the 5' RACE reads, TCRdb called clonotypes with MiXCR, one entry per CDR3 protein. The table shows about 9,000 distinct CDR3 sequences, with around a third occurring only once. Treg sorting used a CD4+CD25+CD127-/low gate. Germline values: CDR1 KGHSH, CDR2 LQKENI. The V and J ends lost 8 bases and 5 bases respectively, with 12 bases between them. This CDR3 is built from 12 residues. The chain links TRBV18 to TRBJ2-5; TRBD1 might be the D (5 bases). The receptor was derived from a female donor with breast cancer. Sample: Tregs sorted from blood. CDR3 sequence: CASTGPPETQYF. CDR3 DNA sequence: TGTGCCAGCACAGGACCTCCCGAGACCCAGTACTTC.